The next 24 T cell receptor beta chains were all read from a single sample in a study of cytomegalovirus exposure and HLA in healthy donors. In the PCR, 60 Vbeta and 13 Jbeta primers were used. This table comes from immunoSEQ multiplex PCR, and its TCRdb copy is limited to in-frame clones, with some not included. Its table lists 110,000 to 150,000 clones. The sample taken for sequencing was PBMCs. These receptors all come from a man aged 35 to 55 in good health and CMV-seronegative.

The chain couples TRBV5-4 to TRBJ1-6; tentative D call: TRBD1 (6 bases). Germline-derived CDR1 and CDR2 are SGHNT and YYREEE (reference sequence). The V gene lost 0 bases and the J gene lost 6 bases, with 10 bases spanning the gap. The CDR3 sequence is 15 residues long. CDR3 residues: CASSLGTGLNSPLHF. The CDR3 nucleotides read TGTGCCAGCAGCTTGGGCACAGGGCTTAATTCACCCCTCCACTTT.

V is TRBV19 and J is TRBJ2-7; 15 positions agree with TRBD2. The CDR3 runs 19 residues. Germline loops: CDR1 LNHDA, CDR2 SQIVND (reference sequence). J gave up 7 bases and V 6 bases, and 19 bases lay outside the gene matches. The CDR3 DNA sequence: TGTGCCAGTAGAGGACCGGGACTAGCGGGGGGCTCCTCGTCGGGGGAGCAGTACTTC. Amino acid sequence: CASRGPGLAGGSSSGEQYF.

The CDR3 sequence: CASSQVGGQPQHF. CDR3 DNA sequence: TGTGCCAGCAGCCAAGTGGGGGGTCAGCCCCAGCATTTT. The rearrangement links TRBV14 to TRBJ1-5, with D possibly matching TRBD1 (5 bases). Trimming removed 1 base from V and 6 bases from J, with 7 bases in between. Looked up from germline, CDR1 is SGHDN and CDR2 is FVKESK. This CDR3 has 13 residues.

The chain couples TRBV7-3 to TRBJ1-5; TRBD1 matches 9 bases. With V trimmed by 2 bases and J by 4 bases, 6 bases remained unmatched. From germline, CDR1 is SGHTA and CDR2 FQGTGA. The CDR3 consists of 16 residues. CDR3 residues: CASSLGDRVGNQPQHF. In DNA form, the CDR3 reads TGTGCCAGCAGCTTAGGGGACAGGGTCGGGAATCAGCCCCAGCATTTT.

The chain couples TRBV9 to TRBJ2-4, with D uncertain. Germline assignment: CDR1 SGDLS and CDR2 YYNGEE. The CDR3 extends over 17 amino acids. V lost 4 bases and J 1 base, leaving 18 bases between the germline ends. The CDR3 DNA sequence: TGTGCCAGCAGCAATCCATACAACCCATCGGCCAAAAACATTCAGTACTTC. As protein: CASSNPYNPSAKNIQYF.

V usage is TRBV7-9 and J usage is TRBJ1-6; TRBD1 matches 8 bases. Germline V CDR1 and CDR2: SEHNR, FQNEAQ (reference sequence). The CDR3 loop spans 15 amino acids. With V trimmed by 3 bases and J by 6 bases, 4 bases remained unmatched. The CDR3 DNA is TGTGCCAGCAGCTTGACGACAGGGGTTAATTCACCCCTCCACTTT. This codes for CASSLTTGVNSPLHF.

The V call is TRBV11-1, the J call TRBJ1-2, with 8 bases aligning to TRBD1. Germline values: CDR1 SGHAT, CDR2 FQDESV (reference sequence). CDR3 length equals 13 residues. After removal of 4 bases from V and 4 bases from J, the junction contained 2 bases not matched to a gene. This chain's CDR3 is CASSSGQGYGYTF. The CDR3 region has the DNA TGTGCCAGCAGCTCCGGACAGGGCTATGGCTACACCTTC.

This chain links TRBV9 with TRBJ1-6; D is possibly TRBD1 (5 bases). Germline V lookup: CDR1 SGDLS, CDR2 YYNGEE. This CDR3 is 16 amino acids long. Trimming stripped 3 bases from V and 3 bases from J, with 13 bases between. CDR3 loop: CASSAGHGGYNSPLHF. CDR3 sequence (DNA): TGTGCCAGCAGCGCCGGACACGGCGGCTATAATTCACCCCTCCACTTT. Combining the CDR3 with reference TRBV9 and TRBJ1-6 gives the whole variable domain DSGVTQTPKHLITATGQRVTLRCSPRSGDLSVYWYQQSLDQGLQFLIQYYNGEERAKGNILERFSAQQFPDLHSELNLSSLELGDSALYFCASSAGHGGYNSPLHFGNGTRLTVT.

The gene calls are TRBV6-1 and TRBJ1-2, with 9 nucleotides matching TRBD1. Germline V gene lookup returns CDR1 MNHNS and CDR2 SASEGT. J lost 4 bases, V lost 6 bases, and 3 bases had no gene match. The CDR3 consists of 13 residues. CDR3 protein: CASSGTGSYGYTF. CDR3 DNA sequence: TGTGCCAGCAGCGGGACAGGGTCCTATGGCTACACCTTC.

The chain links TRBV14 to TRBJ1-5; 9 bases are a match to TRBD1. Trimming at V came to 4 bases and at J to 3 bases, leaving 4 bases not matched to a gene. The CDR3 spans 15 residues. The germline V gene has CDR1 SGHDN and CDR2 FVKESK. This CDR3 is CASSPGQGNNQPQHF. CDR3 nucleotides: TGTGCCAGCAGCCCCGGACAGGGGAACAATCAGCCCCAGCATTTT.

The rearrangement uses TRBV19 and TRBJ2-1; no clear D gene. Germline-derived CDR1 and CDR2 are LNHDA and SQIVND (reference sequence). Deletions cut 5 bases from V and 7 bases from J, with 9 bases between. The CDR3 spans 12 residues. The CDR3 loop reads CASSANGNEQFF. The CDR3 DNA reads as TGTGCCAGTAGTGCGAACGGGAATGAGCAGTTCTTC. The full variable domain, rest sourced from reference TRBV19 and TRBJ2-1, is DGGITQSPKYLFRKEGQNVTLSCEQNLNHDAMYWYRQDPGQGLRLIYYSQIVNDFQKGDIAEGYSVSREKKESFPLTVTSAQKNPTAFYLCASSANGNEQFFGPGTRLTVL.

The chain couples TRBV7-9 to TRBJ1-4; D may be TRBD1 (6 bases). The CDR3 runs to 15 residues. Trimming shortened V by 6 bases and J by 5 bases, and 16 bases separated the two germline ends. The V gene's germline CDR1 is SEHNR and CDR2 FQNEAQ (reference sequence). In DNA, the CDR3 is TGTGCCAGCAGTTATGAGGGGGGGATCAATGAAAAACTGTTTTTT. Translated, it gives CASSYEGGINEKLFF.

This chain uses TRBV5-6 with TRBJ2-1, with D perhaps matching TRBD2 (6 bases). This CDR3 spans 17 amino acids. Trimming stripped 1 base from V and 0 bases from J, with 14 bases between. The germline gives CDR1 SGHDT, CDR2 YYEEEE. The CDR3 nucleotides read TGTGCCAGCAGCTTGTTCCCGGGGGTTGGCTCCTACAATGAGCAGTTCTTC. Translation: CASSLFPGVGSYNEQFF.

As for this clone: Other nucleotide sequences in the sample specify the same CDR3. V gene TRBV10-3 combines with J gene TRBJ1-3; D remains ambiguous. The CDR3 has 16 residues. From germline, CDR1 is ENHRY and CDR2 SYGVKD. V lost 0 bases to trimming and J lost 0 bases, with 9 bases between them. Here the CDR3 DNA reads TGTGCCATCAGTGAGTCGAACCGCGGCTCTGGAAACACCATATATTTT. This translates into CAISESNRGSGNTIYF.

V is TRBV2 and J is TRBJ1-2; 8 bases map to TRBD1. The germline V gene encodes CDR1 SNHLY and CDR2 FYNNEI. The CDR3 is 13 residues long. V lost 8 bases to trimming and J lost 4 bases; unmatched junction nucleotides: 6. This CDR3 is CASLYGTGYGYTF. CDR3 sequence (DNA): TGTGCCAGCCTTTACGGGACAGGCTATGGCTACACCTTC.

Notes on this clone: Within the sample, other DNA sequences also encode this same CDR3. The CDR3 spells CASSQDWTGTEAFF. Written as DNA, the CDR3 is TGTGCCAGCAGCCAGGACTGGACAGGTACTGAAGCTTTCTTT. The chain has TRBV4-2 and TRBJ1-1; the match to TRBD1 covers 7 bases. CDR1 and CDR2 from the germline V gene are LGHNA and YNFKEQ. This CDR3 contains 14 residues. The V gene end was trimmed by 3 bases and the J gene end by 5 bases; junction bases not matched to a gene: 6.

The genes are TRBV28 and TRBJ1-2; unclear D gene. V shed 7 bases and J shed 3 bases, with 6 bases lying between them. This CDR3 is built from 11 residues. Germline V gene data show CDR1 as MDHEN and CDR2 as SYDVKM. The CDR3 sequence: CASNQDYGYTF. CDR3 nucleotides: TGTGCCAGCAACCAGGACTATGGCTACACCTTC.

Concerning this clone: Other DNA sequences within the sample encode an identical CDR3. This chain links TRBV4-2 with TRBJ2-2; tentative D call: TRBD1 (5 bases). CDR1 LGHNA and CDR2 YNFKEQ come from the germline V gene. CDR3 length: 15 residues. Trimming cost V 5 bases and J 4 bases, with 14 bases left between them. The CDR3 region has the DNA TGTGCCAGCAGCTTTGGGCAGGGCGGCACCGGGGAGCTGTTTTTT. This translates into CASSFGQGGTGELFF.

The V gene is TRBV4-2, the J gene TRBJ1-5, with D unclear. The CDR3 sequence is 15 residues long. Germline V gene lookup returns CDR1 LGHNA and CDR2 YNFKEQ. With 6 bases removed from V and 7 bases from J, the gap between germline ends came to 19 bases. CDR3: CASRLTPEAAQPQHF. The CDR3 DNA is TGTGCCAGCAGACTAACCCCCGAGGCGGCCCAGCCCCAGCATTTT.

The rearrangement links TRBV7-2 to TRBJ2-2; possible D gene TRBD1, 6 bases. Germline-derived CDR1 and CDR2 are SGHTA and FQGNSA. The CDR3 totals 14 residues. Trimming took off 2 bases at V and 6 bases at J, with 10 bases between the two ends. The CDR3 DNA sequence: TGTGCCAGCAGCTTAAGGACAGTTTCCGGGGAGCTGTTTTTT. Translating it yields CASSLRTVSGELFF.

The chain recombines TRBV5-1 with TRBJ2-7; tentatively, D is TRBD1 (6 bases). This CDR3 has 13 residues. The germline V gene has CDR1 SGHRS and CDR2 YFSETQ. Trimming cost V 5 bases and J 3 bases, with 12 bases left between them. Written as DNA, the CDR3 is TGCGCCAGCAGTCAGGGGATGGGCTACGAGCAGTACTTC. Its translation: CASSQGMGYEQYF.

This chain joins TRBV9 and TRBJ2-1, with 7 bases aligning to TRBD2. CDR1 is SGDLS, CDR2 YYNGEE, per germline. The CDR3 is 13 residues long. V lost 6 bases to trimming and J lost 6 bases; unmatched junction nucleotides: 6. CDR3 region: CASTPRGGNEQFF. CDR3 bases: TGTGCCAGCACCCCCCGCGGGGGCAATGAGCAGTTCTTC.

The gene calls are TRBV5-6 and TRBJ2-5; TRBD2 might be the D (5 bases). The V end lost 1 base, the J end lost 5 bases, and 21 bases lay between the germline ends. The CDR3 is 17 residues long. Looked up from germline, CDR1 is SGHDT and CDR2 is YYEEEE. The CDR3 DNA sequence: TGTGCCAGCAGCTTGAGCCTAGCTGTCGGCAACGACGAGACCCAGTACTTC. This encodes CASSLSLAVGNDETQYF.

CDR3 DNA sequence: TGTGCCAGCAGCTCAGGGGCTTACAATGAGCAGTTCTTC. It specifies CASSSGAYNEQFF. The chain couples TRBV7-3 to TRBJ2-1; maybe TRBD1 (6 bases). The V end lost 4 bases, the J end lost 4 bases, and 8 bases lay between the germline ends. The CDR3 extends over 13 amino acids. Germline CDR1 is SGHTA and CDR2 is FQGTGA. Looking up the rest from reference TRBV7-3 and TRBJ2-1 gives the full variable domain: GAGVSQTPSNKVTEKGKYVELRCDPISGHTALYWYRQSLGQGPEFLIYFQGTGAADDSGLPNDRFFAVRPEGSVSTLKIQRTERGDSAVYLCASSSGAYNEQFFGPGTRLTVL.